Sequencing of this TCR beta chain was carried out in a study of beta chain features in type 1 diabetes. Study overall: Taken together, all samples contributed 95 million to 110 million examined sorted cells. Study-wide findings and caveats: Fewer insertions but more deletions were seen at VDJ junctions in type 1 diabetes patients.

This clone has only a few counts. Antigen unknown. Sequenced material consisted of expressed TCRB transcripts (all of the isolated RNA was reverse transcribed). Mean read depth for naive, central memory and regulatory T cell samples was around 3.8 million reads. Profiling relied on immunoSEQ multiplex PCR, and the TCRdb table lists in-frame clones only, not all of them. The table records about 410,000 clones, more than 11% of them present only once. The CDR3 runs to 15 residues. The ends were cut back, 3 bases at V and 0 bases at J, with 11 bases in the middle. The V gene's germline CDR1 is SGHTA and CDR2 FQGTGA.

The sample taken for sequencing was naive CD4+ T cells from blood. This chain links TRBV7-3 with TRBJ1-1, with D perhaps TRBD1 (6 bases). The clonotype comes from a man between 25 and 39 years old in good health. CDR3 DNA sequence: TGTGCCAGCAGCTTCGTTGGACAGATGAACACTGAAGCTTTCTTT. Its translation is CASSFVGQMNTEAFF.